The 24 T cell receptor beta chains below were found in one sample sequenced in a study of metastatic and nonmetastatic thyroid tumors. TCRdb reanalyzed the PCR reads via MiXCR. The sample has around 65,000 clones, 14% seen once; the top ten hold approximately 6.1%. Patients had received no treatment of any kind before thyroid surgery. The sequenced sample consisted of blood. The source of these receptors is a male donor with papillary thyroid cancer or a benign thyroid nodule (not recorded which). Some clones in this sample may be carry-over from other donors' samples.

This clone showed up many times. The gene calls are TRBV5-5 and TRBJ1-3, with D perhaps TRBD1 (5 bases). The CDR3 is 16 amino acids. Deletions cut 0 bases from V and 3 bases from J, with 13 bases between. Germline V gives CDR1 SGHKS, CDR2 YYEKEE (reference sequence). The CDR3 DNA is TGTGCCAGCAGCTTGGCCGGAGGGGTGAGTGGAAACACCATATATTTT. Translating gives CASSLAGGVSGNTIYF. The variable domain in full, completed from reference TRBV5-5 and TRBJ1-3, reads DAGVTQSPTHLIKTRGQQVTLRCSPISGHKSVSWYQQVLGQGPQFIFQYYEKEERGRGNFPDRFSARQFPNYSSELNVNALLLGDSALYLCASSLAGGVSGNTIYFGEGSWLTVV.

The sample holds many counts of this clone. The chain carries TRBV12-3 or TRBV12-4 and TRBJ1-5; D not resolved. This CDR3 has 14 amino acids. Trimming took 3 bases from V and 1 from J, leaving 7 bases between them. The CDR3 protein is CASSFSDSNQPQHF. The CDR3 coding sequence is TGTGCCAGCAGTTTCTCGGACAGCAATCAGCCCCAGCATTTT.

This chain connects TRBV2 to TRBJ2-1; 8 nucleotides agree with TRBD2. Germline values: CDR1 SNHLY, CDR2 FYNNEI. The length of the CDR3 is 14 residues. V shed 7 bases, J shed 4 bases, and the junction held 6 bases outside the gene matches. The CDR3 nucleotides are TGTGCCAGCAAACCGGGACTAGAGTACAATGAGCAGTTCTTC. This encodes CASKPGLEYNEQFF.

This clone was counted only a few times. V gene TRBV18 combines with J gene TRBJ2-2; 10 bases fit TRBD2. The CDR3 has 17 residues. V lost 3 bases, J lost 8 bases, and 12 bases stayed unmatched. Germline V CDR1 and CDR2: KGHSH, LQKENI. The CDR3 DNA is TGTGCCAGCTCACCCGGGACTAGCGCCCCCGGATCGGGGGAGCTGTTTTTT. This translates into CASSPGTSAPGSGELFF.

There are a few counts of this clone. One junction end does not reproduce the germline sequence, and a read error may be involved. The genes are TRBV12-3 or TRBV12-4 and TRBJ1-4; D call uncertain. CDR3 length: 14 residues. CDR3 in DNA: TGTGCTAGCAGTTTAAGCTGGCGCGGTGAAAAACTGTTTTTT. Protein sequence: CASSLSWRGEKLFF.

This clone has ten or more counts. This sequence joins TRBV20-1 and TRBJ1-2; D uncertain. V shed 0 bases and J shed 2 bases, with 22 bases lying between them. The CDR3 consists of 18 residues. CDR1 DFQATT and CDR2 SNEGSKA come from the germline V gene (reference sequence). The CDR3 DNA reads TGCAGTGCTAGAGACCTTACAGCTGTGTTTCACCTAAACTATGGCTACACCTTC. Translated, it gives CSARDLTAVFHLNYGYTF.

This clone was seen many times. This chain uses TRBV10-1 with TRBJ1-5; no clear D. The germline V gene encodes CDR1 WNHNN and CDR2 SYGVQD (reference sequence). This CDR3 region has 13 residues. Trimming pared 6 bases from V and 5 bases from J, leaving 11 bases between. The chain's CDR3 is CASRTIYYQPQHF. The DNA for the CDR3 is TGCGCCAGCAGGACGATTTATTATCAGCCCCAGCATTTT.

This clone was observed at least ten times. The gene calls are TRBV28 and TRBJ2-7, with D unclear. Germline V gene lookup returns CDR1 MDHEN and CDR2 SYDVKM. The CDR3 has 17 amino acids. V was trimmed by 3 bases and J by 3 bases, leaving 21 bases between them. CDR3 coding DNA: TGTGCCAGCAGTTTCCCCTCGGGTCTTGTTTGGCACTACGAGCAGTACTTC. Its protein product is CASSFPSGLVWHYEQYF.

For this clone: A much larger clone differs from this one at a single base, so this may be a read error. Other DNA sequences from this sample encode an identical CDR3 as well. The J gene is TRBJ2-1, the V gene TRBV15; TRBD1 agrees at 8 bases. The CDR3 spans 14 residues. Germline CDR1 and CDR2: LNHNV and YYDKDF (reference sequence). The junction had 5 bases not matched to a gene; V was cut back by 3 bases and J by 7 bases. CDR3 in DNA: TGTGCCACCAGCAGGTCTACAGGGGGTAATGAGCAGTTCTTC. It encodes CATSRSTGGNEQFF. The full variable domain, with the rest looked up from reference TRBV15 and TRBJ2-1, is DAMVIQNPRYQVTQFGKPVTLSCSQTLNHNVMYWYQQKSSQAPKLLFHYYDKDFNNEADTPDNFQSRRPNTSFCFLDIRSPGLGDTAMYLCATSRSTGGNEQFFGPGTRLTVL.

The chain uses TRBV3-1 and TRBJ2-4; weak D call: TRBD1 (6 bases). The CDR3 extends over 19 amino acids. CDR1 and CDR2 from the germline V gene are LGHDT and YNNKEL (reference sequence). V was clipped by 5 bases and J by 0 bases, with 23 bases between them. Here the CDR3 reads CASSSHVGAGALAKNIQYF. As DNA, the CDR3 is TGTGCCAGCAGCTCCCACGTCGGGGCAGGGGCTTTAGCCAAAAACATTCAGTACTTC.

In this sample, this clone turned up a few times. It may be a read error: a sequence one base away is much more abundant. CDR3 in amino acids: CASVQSNTGELFF. The CDR3 region has the DNA TGTGCTAGTGTTCAATCGAACACCGGGGAGCTGTTTTTT. The chain joins TRBV12-5 to TRBJ2-2; D remains unclear. V lost 7 bases and J lost 0, with 6 bases in between. The CDR3 is 13 amino acids. The germline CDR1 and CDR2 sequences are LGHNT and FRNRAP.

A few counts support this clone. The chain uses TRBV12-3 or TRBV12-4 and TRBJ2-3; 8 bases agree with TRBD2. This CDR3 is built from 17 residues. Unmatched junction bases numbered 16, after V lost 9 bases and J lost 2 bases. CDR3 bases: TGTGCCAGAAGGGGAGCGGGAGTTCCTCTGTACACAGATACGCAGTATTTT. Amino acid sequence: CARRGAGVPLYTDTQYF.

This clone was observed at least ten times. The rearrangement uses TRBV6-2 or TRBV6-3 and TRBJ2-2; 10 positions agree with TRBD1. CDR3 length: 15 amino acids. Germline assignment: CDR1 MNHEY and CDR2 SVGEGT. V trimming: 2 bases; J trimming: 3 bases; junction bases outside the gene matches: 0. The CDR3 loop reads CASSYGTGDTGELFF. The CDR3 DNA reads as TGTGCCAGCAGTTACGGGACAGGGGACACCGGGGAGCTGTTTTTT.

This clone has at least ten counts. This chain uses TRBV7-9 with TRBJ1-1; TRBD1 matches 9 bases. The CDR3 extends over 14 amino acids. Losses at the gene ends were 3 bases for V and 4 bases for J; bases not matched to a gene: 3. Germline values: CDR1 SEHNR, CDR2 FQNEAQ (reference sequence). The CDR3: CASSFTGGITEAFF. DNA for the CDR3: TGTGCCAGCAGCTTTACAGGGGGCATCACTGAAGCTTTCTTT.

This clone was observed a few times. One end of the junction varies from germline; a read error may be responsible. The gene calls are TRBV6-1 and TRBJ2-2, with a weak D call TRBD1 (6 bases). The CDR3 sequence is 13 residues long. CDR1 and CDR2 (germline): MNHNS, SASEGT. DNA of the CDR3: TGTGCCAGCTTATACAGGGACACCGGTGAGCTGTTTTTT. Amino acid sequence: CASLYRDTGELFF.

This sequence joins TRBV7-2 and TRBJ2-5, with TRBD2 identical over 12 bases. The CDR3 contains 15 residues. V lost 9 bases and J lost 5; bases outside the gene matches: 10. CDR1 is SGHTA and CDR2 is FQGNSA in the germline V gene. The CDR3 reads CARVPTSGRWETQYF. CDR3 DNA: TGTGCCAGAGTTCCGACTAGCGGGAGATGGGAGACCCAGTACTTC.

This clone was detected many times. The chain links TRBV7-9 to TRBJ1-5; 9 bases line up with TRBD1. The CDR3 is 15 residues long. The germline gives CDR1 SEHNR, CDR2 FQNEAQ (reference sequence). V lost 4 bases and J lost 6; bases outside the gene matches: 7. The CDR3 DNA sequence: TGTGCCAGCAGCTCCGGGACAGGGAAAGGTCAGCCCCAGCATTTT. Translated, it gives CASSSGTGKGQPQHF.

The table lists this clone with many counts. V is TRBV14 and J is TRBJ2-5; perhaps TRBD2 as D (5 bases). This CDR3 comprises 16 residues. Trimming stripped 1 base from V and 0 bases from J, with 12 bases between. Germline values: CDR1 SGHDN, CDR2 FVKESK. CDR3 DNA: TGTGCCAGCAGCCAAGCCCACTCGGGGTACCAAGAGACCCAGTACTTC. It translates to CASSQAHSGYQETQYF. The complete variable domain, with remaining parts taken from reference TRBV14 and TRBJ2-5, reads EAGVTQFPSHSVIEKGQTVTLRCDPISGHDNLYWYRRVMGKEIKFLLHFVKESKQDESGMPNNRFLAERTGGTYSTLKVQPAELEDSGVYFCASSQAHSGYQETQYFGPGTRLLVL.

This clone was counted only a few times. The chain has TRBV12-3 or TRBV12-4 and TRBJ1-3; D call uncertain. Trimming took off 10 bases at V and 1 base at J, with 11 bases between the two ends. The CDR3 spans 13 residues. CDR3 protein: CANILGSGNTIYF. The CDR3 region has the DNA TGTGCCAACATCCTGGGGTCTGGAAACACCATATATTTT.

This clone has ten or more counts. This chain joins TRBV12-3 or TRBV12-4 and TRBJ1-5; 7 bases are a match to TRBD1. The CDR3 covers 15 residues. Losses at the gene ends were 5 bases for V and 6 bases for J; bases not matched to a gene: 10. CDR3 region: CASSLTGAGSQPQHF. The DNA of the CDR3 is TGTGCCAGCAGTCTTACAGGGGCGGGCAGTCAGCCCCAGCATTTT.

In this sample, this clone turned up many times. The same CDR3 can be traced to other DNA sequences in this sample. Here the CDR3 DNA reads TGCAGCGTTGTGCGTAGCCATACCGGGGAGCTGTTTTTT. Its translation: CSVVRSHTGELFF. The chain is built from TRBV29-1 and TRBJ2-2; D remains ambiguous. The CDR3 consists of 13 residues. V lost 4 bases and J 5 bases, leaving 11 bases between the germline ends. Germline lookup yields CDR1 SQVTM and CDR2 ANQGSEA.

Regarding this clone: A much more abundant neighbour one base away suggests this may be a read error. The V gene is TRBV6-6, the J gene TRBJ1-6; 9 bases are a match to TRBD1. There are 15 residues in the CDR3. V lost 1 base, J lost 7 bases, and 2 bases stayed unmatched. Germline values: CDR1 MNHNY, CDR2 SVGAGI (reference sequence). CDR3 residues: CASSYWTGENSPLHF. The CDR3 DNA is TGTGCCAGCAGTTACTGGACAGGGGAAAATTCACCCCTCCACTTT.

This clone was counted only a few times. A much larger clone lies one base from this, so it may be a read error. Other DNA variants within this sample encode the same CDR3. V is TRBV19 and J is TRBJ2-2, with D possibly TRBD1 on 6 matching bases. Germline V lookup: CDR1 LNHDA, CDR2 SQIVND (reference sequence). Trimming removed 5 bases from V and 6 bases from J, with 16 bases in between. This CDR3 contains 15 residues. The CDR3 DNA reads TGTGCCAGTAGTCCTTCAGGGGCGGCGCCCGGGGAGCTGTTTTTT. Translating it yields CASSPSGAAPGELFF.

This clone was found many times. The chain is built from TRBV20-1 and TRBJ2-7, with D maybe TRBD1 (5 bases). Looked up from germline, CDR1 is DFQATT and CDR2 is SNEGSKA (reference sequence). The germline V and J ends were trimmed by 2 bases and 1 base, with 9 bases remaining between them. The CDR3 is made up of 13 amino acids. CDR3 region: CSARNRSSYEQYF. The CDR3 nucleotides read TGCAGTGCTAGAAACAGGTCTTCCTACGAGCAGTACTTC.